This TCR beta chain derives from a study of cytomegalovirus exposure and HLA in healthy donors. Researchers ran the PCR with 60 Vbeta and 13 Jbeta primers. Repertoires were generated with immunoSEQ multiplex PCR, while TCRdb's copy carries only in-frame clones and drops some. The sample contains 80,000 to 100,000 clones, about four fifths of which appear only once. Germline V lookup: CDR1 SGHVS, CDR2 FNYEAQ. The CDR3 consists of 15 residues. The J segment lost 3 bases and the V segment lost 5 bases, leaving 8 bases of the junction unmatched. Of note for this clone: Its target is unknown.

Regarding the study as a whole: Later on, a genetic analysis was performed. It linked a missense variant in DCLRE1C with V- and J-gene trimming of TCR beta. In an earlier analysis, in some 500 donors, most V segments appeared productive either ~90% or ~30% of the time. A later analysis linked 16,951 TCR beta sequences to HLA alleles at 0.05 false discovery rate. Sequencing depth across donors, presence/absence analyses assumed, was roughly uniform.

V and J are TRBV7-6 and TRBJ1-1; TRBD1 matches at 8 bases. This receptor was obtained from a man younger than 45 in good health and CMV-seronegative. Sequencing input: PBMCs. CDR3 in amino acids: CASSSGTGKYTEAFF. CDR3 coding DNA: TGTGCCAGCAGCAGCGGGACAGGCAAATACACTGAAGCTTTCTTT.